This section outlines one T cell receptor beta chain sequence together with its context. The source of the sample is a study of blood T cell repertoires in COVID-19. The assay was immunoSEQ multiplex PCR, and TCRdb's table has in-frame clones only and misses some. The sample includes under 300,000 clones, around 90% seen only once; the top ten take about 2%. Trimming left V 4 bases short and J 5 bases short, with 16 bases between. Germline CDR1 and CDR2: SGHRS and YFSETQ. This CDR3 is 15 amino acids long. The gene calls are TRBV5-1 and TRBJ2-1; D may be TRBD2 (5 bases). The sample taken for sequencing was peripheral blood. The sequence came from a woman aged 60-70 years with COVID-19, enrolled during active disease. CDR3 nucleotide sequence: TGCGCCAGCAGCCCTTCGGGGAAGAAGGACAATGAGCAGTTCTTC. This translates into CASSPSGKKDNEQFF.